The 22 T cell receptor beta chains listed next were all sequenced from one sample in a study of regulatory and conventional T cells in RAG deficiency (TCRdb year 2017). The library came from the immunoSEQ multiplex PCR assay. Imported from immuneACCESS, the table was reduced by TCRdb to in-frame sequences with V and J called. These copies leave out some clones; in studies compared against another copy, an unresolved V gene accounts for under half, and the cause of the remainder is not known. Here the sample has more than 500 clones; around three fifths occur a single time. The ten largest clonotypes hold about 41% of the sample. The sequenced sample was CD8+ T cells sorted from blood. These receptor sequences come from a human donor with RAG deficiency presenting as severe combined immunodeficiency.

By share of the sample, this clone is hyperexpanded. CDR3 protein: CASSQTVYNEQFF. In nucleotides, the CDR3 is TGTGCCAGCAGCCAGACGGTTTACAATGAGCAGTTCTTC. The V and J genes are TRBV7-2 and TRBJ2-1; D remains unclear. Trimming took off 5 bases at V and 4 bases at J, with 9 bases between the two ends. Germline V gives CDR1 SGHTA, CDR2 FQGNSA. This CDR3 is 13 amino acids long.

The chain combines TRBV7-2 with TRBJ2-5; 7 nucleotides align to TRBD2. With the DNA end fitting TRBJ2-7 better, the J assignment may be wrong. Per the germline V gene, CDR1 is SGHTA and CDR2 is FQGNSA. This CDR3 is 14 amino acids long. The CDR3 loop is CASSLEGLKDEQYF. CDR3 in DNA: TGTGCCAGCAGCTTAGAGGGACTAAAAGACGAGCAGTACTTC.

This rearrangement joins TRBV4-1 to TRBJ2-7; TRBD2 matches 9 bases. CDR1 is MGHRA and CDR2 is YSYEKL in the germline V gene. The CDR3 has 14 amino acids. Trimming took 3 bases from V and 3 from J; bases not matched to a gene: 3. Here the CDR3 reads CASSQGLAVYEQYF. The CDR3 DNA is TGCGCCAGCAGCCAGGGACTAGCAGTCTACGAGCAGTACTTC.

The chain recombines TRBV12-5 with TRBJ2-1; the match to TRBD1 covers 9 bases. The germline V gene encodes CDR1 LGHNT and CDR2 FRNRAP. The CDR3 loop spans 18 amino acids. V gave up 2 bases and J gave up 2 bases; unmatched junction bases: 10. CDR3 protein: CASGLNGYGDRAYNEQFF. The CDR3 nucleotides read TGTGCTAGTGGTTTGAACGGGTACGGGGACAGGGCCTACAATGAGCAGTTCTTC.

The chain has TRBV12-2 and TRBJ1-2. TRBV12-2 is assigned pseudogene status. This CDR3 comprises 17 residues. In DNA, the CDR3 is TGTGCAAGTCGCCGTACAAGGGCTCCACGAAAGACCTATGGCTACACCTTC. It is translated as CASRRTRAPRKTYGYTF.

About this clone itself: A read error is possible here, since a much larger clone lies one base away. The gene calls are TRBV5-1 and TRBJ2-3, with TRBD1 matching over 8 bases. CDR3 length: 16 amino acids. Per the germline V gene, CDR1 is SGHRS and CDR2 is YFSETQ. CDR3 coding DNA: TGCGCCTGCAGCTTGGACCAGGGGGCGCGTACAGATACGCAGTATTTT. Translating gives CACSLDQGARTDTQYF.

This clone was found a few times. The chain has TRBV6-5 and TRBJ2-1; D unclear. CDR3 length equals 13 residues. V lost 2 bases to trimming and J lost 0 bases, with 2 bases between them. Germline assignment: CDR1 MNHEY and CDR2 SVGAGI. For the CDR3, the DNA is TGTGCCAGCAGTTACAGCTCCTACAATGAGCAGTTCTTC. This gives the protein CASSYSSYNEQFF.

The V call is TRBV9, the J call TRBJ2-3; no firm D call. Between the trimmed V and J ends, which lost 2 bases and 2 bases, there was a span of 6 bases. This CDR3 is built from 13 residues. Germline V gives CDR1 SGDLS, CDR2 YYNGEE. The CDR3 is CASSVADTDTQYF. CDR3 in DNA: TGTGCCAGCAGCGTTGCGGACACAGATACGCAGTATTTT.

The genes are TRBV27 and TRBJ2-5; tentatively, D is TRBD1 or TRBD2 (5 bases each). The CDR3 length is 16 residues. Trimming left V 6 bases short and J 0 bases short, with 17 bases between. The germline V gene has CDR1 MNHEY and CDR2 SMNVEV (reference sequence). The CDR3 DNA reads TGTGCCAGCAGGCAACTCCCGGGACCCTACCAAGAGACCCAGTACTTC. This translates into CASRQLPGPYQETQYF.

This clone was seen a few times. This chain connects TRBV27 to TRBJ2-7; D is uncertain. CDR1 and CDR2 (germline): MNHEY, SMNVEV (reference sequence). The CDR3 is 12 residues long. V gave up 5 bases and J gave up 0 bases, with 5 bases separating them. The CDR3 loop reads CASSPLSYEQYF. CDR3 nucleotides: TGTGCCAGCAGTCCTCTCTCCTACGAGCAGTACTTC.

Only a few counts were recorded for this clone. The rearrangement links TRBV11-3 to TRBJ2-7; no firm D call. Trimming pared 5 bases from V and 5 bases from J, leaving 10 bases between. Germline V gene sequence: CDR1 SGHNT, CDR2 YENEEA. The CDR3 has 12 residues. The CDR3 is CASSAGRHEQYF. CDR3 nucleotides: TGTGCCAGCAGCGCAGGACGGCACGAGCAGTACTTC.

This clone was recorded a few times. V gene TRBV7-3 combines with J gene TRBJ2-1; D unclear. This CDR3 has 13 residues. Trimming left V 5 bases short and J 4 bases short, with 9 bases between. Germline V gives CDR1 SGHTA, CDR2 FQGTGA. The CDR3 loop reads CASSQTVYNEQFF. CDR3 sequence (DNA): TGTGCCAGCAGCCAGACGGTTTACAATGAGCAGTTCTTC.

Points on this clone: An end of the junction differs from the germline gene, which may be a read error. This chain links TRBV10-3 with TRBJ1-5; D is uncertain. CDR3 length: 15 amino acids. Germline loops: CDR1 ENHRY, CDR2 SYGVKD. CDR3 amino acids: CASSYIMWSNQPQHF. The CDR3 DNA reads as TGTGCCAGCAGTTATATTATGTGGAGCAATCAGCCCCAGCATTTT.

This clone was counted a few times. The chain couples TRBV9 to TRBJ1-3; 8 positions agree with TRBD1. CDR1 SGDLS and CDR2 YYNGEE come from the germline V gene. The CDR3 is 15 amino acids. With V trimmed by 0 bases and J by 3 bases, 2 bases remained unmatched. The chain's CDR3 is CASSVARGRGNTIYF. The CDR3 DNA sequence: TGTGCCAGCAGCGTAGCCAGGGGGCGTGGAAACACCATATATTTT.

The J gene is TRBJ2-7, the V gene TRBV4-3, with D unresolved. Germline loops: CDR1 LGHNA, CDR2 YSLEER. This CDR3 is 11 amino acids long. Trimming shortened V by 0 bases and J by 3 bases, and 0 bases separated the two germline ends. In nucleotides, the CDR3 is TGCGCCAGCAGCCAAGACTACGAGCAGTACTTC. It codes for CASSQDYEQYF.

The CDR3 sequence is CASSQITGNQPQHF. The DNA for the CDR3 is TGTGCCAGCAGCCAGATTACAGGGAATCAGCCCCAGCATTTT. J is TRBJ1-5 and V is TRBV7-9; D is perhaps TRBD1 (6 bases). V lost 5 bases and J lost 4, with 12 bases in between. The CDR3 totals 14 residues. Germline V gives CDR1 SEHNR, CDR2 FQNEAQ (reference sequence).

The chain carries TRBV12-1 and TRBJ2-6; TRBD1, the table's D call, was not compared with the DNA. TRBV12-1 is an annotated pseudogene. The CDR3 has 19 amino acids. CDR3 in DNA: TGTGCCAGCAGCGGCGAGTGTGTAATAGGACAAAGTCGGGCCAACGTCCTGACTTTC. Its protein product is CASSGECVIGQSRANVLTF.

This chain uses TRBV7-3 with TRBJ1-1; D gene ambiguous. The CDR3 sequence is 14 residues long. Trimming took 5 bases from V and 0 from J, leaving 10 bases between them. Germline-derived CDR1 and CDR2 are SGHTA and FQGTGA. The CDR3 bases are TGTGCCAGCAGCCCAACCGGAATGAACACTGAAGCTTTCTTT. This sequence encodes CASSPTGMNTEAFF.

The rearrangement uses TRBV27 and TRBJ1-1; D is possibly TRBD1 (6 bases). Germline loops: CDR1 MNHEY, CDR2 SMNVEV (reference sequence). CDR3 length: 13 residues. V was clipped by 4 bases and J by 1 base, with 7 bases between them. CDR3 nucleotides: TGTGCCAGCAGTTGGACAGAGAACACTGAAGCTTTCTTT. Its translation is CASSWTENTEAFF.

This clone was found a few times. V is TRBV30 and J is TRBJ2-1; no firm D call. From germline, CDR1 is GTSNPN and CDR2 SVGIG (reference sequence). V lost 2 bases and J 8 bases, leaving 10 bases between the germline ends. The length of the CDR3 is 12 residues. CDR3 in amino acids: CAWSWSGDEQFF. CDR3 in DNA: TGTGCCTGGAGTTGGTCAGGCGATGAGCAGTTCTTC.

In this sample, this clone turned up a few times. V is TRBV6-5 and J is TRBJ2-1; TRBD2 aligns across 7 bases. V was clipped by 5 bases and J by 2 bases; unmatched bases: 6. From germline, CDR1 is MNHEY and CDR2 SVGAGI. The CDR3 sequence is 15 residues long. The CDR3 nucleotides are TGTGCCAGCAGTACGGACCGGGAGGCCTACAATGAGCAGTTCTTC. As protein: CASSTDREAYNEQFF.

This clone came up once. The chain joins TRBV30 to TRBJ1-2; D gene uncertain. This CDR3 spans 13 amino acids. Trimming shortened V by 3 bases and J by 8 bases, and 16 bases separated the two germline ends. Germline assignment: CDR1 GTSNPN and CDR2 SVGIG (reference sequence). This CDR3 reads CAWSSTGGLGYTF. The CDR3 nucleotides read TGTGCCTGGAGCTCGACGGGAGGGCTCGGCTACACCTTC.